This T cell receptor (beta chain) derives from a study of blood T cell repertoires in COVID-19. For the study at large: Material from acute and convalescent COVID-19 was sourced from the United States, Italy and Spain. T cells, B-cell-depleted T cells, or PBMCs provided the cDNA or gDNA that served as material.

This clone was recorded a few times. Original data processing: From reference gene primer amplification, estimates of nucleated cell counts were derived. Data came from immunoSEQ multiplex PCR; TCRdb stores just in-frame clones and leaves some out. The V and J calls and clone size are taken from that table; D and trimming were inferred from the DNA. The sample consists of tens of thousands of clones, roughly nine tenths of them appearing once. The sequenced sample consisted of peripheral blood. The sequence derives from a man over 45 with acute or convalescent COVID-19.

CDR3 in amino acids: CASSYGQRPQHF. CDR3 bases: TGTGCCAGCAGTTACGGTCAGCGGCCCCAGCATTTT. The rearrangement uses TRBV6-6 and TRBJ1-5; no clear D. Germline V gene data show CDR1 as MNHNY and CDR2 as SVGAGI (reference sequence). V was pared by 2 bases and J by 9 bases, with 8 bases between. This CDR3 comprises 12 residues.